The next 24 T cell receptor beta chains were all read from a single sample in a study of identical twins (dated by TCRdb to about 2016). Library prep was done by 5' RACE. The listed sequencing device is Illumina HiSeq 2000. The public reads were reprocessed in TCRdb via fastp at Q25 and MiXCR, keeping in-frame beta chains. Each entry is one CDR3 protein sequence, shown with its most common DNA and genes. A total of some 250,000 distinct CDR3 sequences appear in this sample, about 12% of them only once. The ten largest clones take up roughly 4% of the sample. In addition, the sample was reused for a study of yellow fever vaccine responses in identical twins.

Input material: memory (CD45RO+) T cells sorted from blood. The cell subset or site label corresponds to: CD45RO+ enriched T cells. The source of these receptors is a young woman in good health.

In this sample, this clonotype turned up a few times. The chain combines TRBV10-3 with TRBJ1-1; 9 nucleotides agree with TRBD1. Germline-derived CDR1 and CDR2 are ENHRY and SYGVKD. The CDR3 spans 14 residues. Trimming took 6 bases from V and 2 from J; bases not matched to a gene: 4. CDR3 in amino acids: CAISRDRANTEAFF. In DNA, the CDR3 is TGTGCCATCAGCCGGGACAGGGCCAACACTGAAGCTTTCTTT.

This clonotype was recorded many times. The chain combines TRBV6-2 or TRBV6-3 with TRBJ2-7; 7 bases align to TRBD1. CDR1 and CDR2 (germline): MNHEY, SVGEGT. This CDR3 spans 15 amino acids. V was clipped by 6 bases and J by 6 bases; unmatched bases: 14. The CDR3 DNA reads TGTGCCAGCAGCCCAAGGGGTACAGGGGAAGGCGAGCAGTACTTC. Encoded protein: CASSPRGTGEGEQYF.

A few counts support this clonotype. V is TRBV20-1 and J is TRBJ2-3; D is perhaps TRBD2 (6 bases). V dropped 6 bases and J dropped 5 bases, with 12 bases sitting between them. The CDR3 length is 12 residues. CDR1 is DFQATT, CDR2 SNEGSKA, per germline (reference sequence). CDR3 DNA: TGCAGTGCGTCGGGGGAGATAGATACGCAGTATTTT. Amino acids: CSASGEIDTQYF.

This clonotype was recorded a few times. CDR3 nucleotides: TGCGCCAGCAGCTTGGACTTATTTGGAGGGAATAGGGGCTCTGGGGCCAACGTCCTGACTTTC. This sequence encodes CASSLDLFGGNRGSGANVLTF. V gene TRBV5-1 combines with J gene TRBJ2-6; D is possibly TRBD2 (6 bases). CDR1 and CDR2 from the germline V gene are SGHRS and YFSETQ. V shed 0 bases and J shed 0 bases, with 22 bases lying between them. The CDR3 contains 21 residues.

This rearrangement joins TRBV2 to TRBJ1-1; D is uncertain. Germline assignment: CDR1 SNHLY and CDR2 FYNNEI. Trimming left V 0 bases short and J 1 base short, with 12 bases between. The CDR3 covers 16 residues. The CDR3 protein is CASSEAPRVGNTEAFF. The CDR3 DNA is TGTGCCAGCAGTGAAGCCCCAAGGGTGGGGAACACTGAAGCTTTCTTT.

This chain links TRBV5-5 with TRBJ2-7; maybe TRBD1 (6 bases). The germline V gene encodes CDR1 SGHKS and CDR2 YYEKEE (reference sequence). The CDR3 is made up of 16 amino acids. Trimming stripped 0 bases from V and 4 bases from J, with 17 bases between. This CDR3 is CASSLGGGRTIYEQYF. The CDR3 DNA sequence: TGTGCCAGCAGCTTGGGAGGGGGTCGAACTATATACGAGCAGTACTTC.

At least ten counts were recorded for this clonotype. The chain is built from TRBV7-9 and TRBJ2-1; 9 bases line up with TRBD1. The CDR3 is 15 residues long. The germline V gene encodes CDR1 SEHNR and CDR2 FQNEAQ (reference sequence). Trimming at V came to 4 bases and at J to 5 bases, leaving 6 bases not matched to a gene. The CDR3 DNA reads TGTGCCAGCAGCTGGGGGGACAGGGTGAACAATGAGCAGTTCTTC. Translated, it gives CASSWGDRVNNEQFF.

J is TRBJ2-7 and V is TRBV5-6; D remains unclear. The CDR3 extends over 11 amino acids. CDR1 is SGHDT, CDR2 YYEEEE, per germline. Trimming cost V 3 bases and J 7 bases, with 8 bases left between them. DNA of the CDR3: TGTGCCAGCAGCTGGGGTGGGGAGCAGTACTTC. Amino acid sequence: CASSWGGEQYF.

This chain links TRBV3-1 with TRBJ1-5, with TRBD1 matching over 7 bases. Unmatched junction bases numbered 5, after V lost 5 bases and J lost 4 bases. The CDR3 extends over 14 amino acids. Germline lookup yields CDR1 LGHDT and CDR2 YNNKEL (reference sequence). The CDR3, as DNA: TGTGCCAGCAGCTCGACAGGGCCTAATCAGCCCCAGCATTTT. Its translation: CASSSTGPNQPQHF.

This clonotype appeared a few times. This rearrangement joins TRBV10-2 to TRBJ2-1, with 7 bases lining up with TRBD2. With V trimmed by 3 bases and J by 9 bases, 2 bases remained unmatched. Germline values: CDR1 WSHSY, CDR2 SAAADI. CDR3 length: 12 amino acids. The CDR3 DNA follows: TGCGCCAGCAGTGACACTAGCGTTGAGCAGTTCTTC. It is translated as CASSDTSVEQFF.

The rearrangement uses TRBV7-6 and TRBJ2-4; 15 nucleotides match TRBD2. Trimming cost V 3 bases and J 0 bases; bases outside gene matches: 9. Germline values: CDR1 SGHVS, CDR2 FNYEAQ. The CDR3 covers 20 residues. In DNA form, the CDR3 reads TGTGCCAGCAGCTTGTACACCGGGACTAGCGGGAGGCCAGCCAAAAACATTCAGTACTTC. Translation gives CASSLYTGTSGRPAKNIQYF. Complete variable domain (other parts from reference TRBV7-6 and TRBJ2-4): GAGVSQSPRYKVTKRGQDVALRCDPISGHVSLYWYRQALGQGPEFLTYFNYEAQQDKSGLPNDRFSAERPEGSISTLTIQRTEQRDSAMYRCASSLYTGTSGRPAKNIQYFGAGTRLSVL.

This clonotype occurred a few times. The rearrangement uses TRBV7-8 and TRBJ2-3; D gene unclear. V was trimmed by 4 bases and J by 4 bases, leaving 15 bases between them. The CDR3 runs to 15 residues. Looked up from germline, CDR1 is SGHVS and CDR2 is FQNEAQ. CDR3 protein: CASSSADGWSDTQYF. DNA for the CDR3: TGTGCCAGCAGCTCAGCTGACGGATGGTCAGATACGCAGTATTTT.

This clonotype was recorded a few times. This rearrangement joins TRBV7-2 to TRBJ1-5; 8 bases are shared with TRBD1. The CDR3 sequence is 15 residues long. Germline CDR1 and CDR2: SGHTA and FQGNSA. The V gene end was trimmed by 3 bases and the J gene end by 4 bases; junction bases not matched to a gene: 5. CDR3 coding DNA: TGTGCCAGCAGCTTTGGACAGGGCGGAAATCAGCCCCAGCATTTT. This codes for CASSFGQGGNQPQHF.

This clonotype has a count of ten or more. This chain uses TRBV12-3 or TRBV12-4 with TRBJ2-2, with 8 bases matching TRBD1. This CDR3 region has 16 residues. Trimming removed 4 bases from V and 0 bases from J; junction bases left unmatched: 4. The CDR3 DNA is TGTGCCAGCAGTTGGACAGGGCTCTCGAACACCGGGGAGCTGTTTTTT. Translated: CASSWTGLSNTGELFF.

This clonotype was detected many times. This CDR3 reads CAIRSQAGTSGGNEQFF. CDR3 coding DNA: TGTGCCATCAGATCCCAGGCAGGGACTAGCGGGGGAAATGAGCAGTTCTTC. The chain joins TRBV10-3 to TRBJ2-1; 14 bases are shared with TRBD2. V trimming: 6 bases; J trimming: 7 bases; junction bases outside the gene matches: 11. Germline V gene data show CDR1 as ENHRY and CDR2 as SYGVKD. The CDR3 is 17 amino acids.

The chain links TRBV20-1 to TRBJ2-7; 10 positions match TRBD2. The CDR3 totals 16 residues. V lost 6 bases to trimming and J lost 1 base; unmatched junction nucleotides: 12. Germline CDR1 DFQATT, CDR2 SNEGSKA (reference sequence). As DNA, the CDR3 is TGCAGTGCAACCACCCCAGCGGGAGGGGTGTCCTACGAGCAGTACTTC. Translating gives CSATTPAGGVSYEQYF.

This clonotype occurred many times. V gene TRBV21-1 combines with J gene TRBJ2-5. TRBV21-1 is a recognized pseudogene. The CDR3 has 17 amino acids. The CDR3 protein is CASSPSHIRLCQETQYF. CDR3 sequence (DNA): TGTGCCAGCAGCCCATCGCACATTAGACTTTGCCAAGAGACCCAGTACTTC.

Ten or more counts support this clonotype. This chain joins TRBV5-1 and TRBJ2-7, with unresolved D. This CDR3 has 13 residues. Germline V gene sequence: CDR1 SGHRS, CDR2 YFSETQ. The ends were cut back, 1 base at V and 2 bases at J, with 7 bases in the middle. The CDR3, as DNA: TGCGCCAGCAGCTTGACGGCAACCTACGAGCAGTACTTC. Protein: CASSLTATYEQYF. Full variable domain (rest looked up from reference TRBV5-1 and TRBJ2-7): KAGVTQTPRYLIKTRGQQVTLSCSPISGHRSVSWYQQTPGQGLQFLFEYFSETQRNKGNFPGRFSGRQFSNSRSEMNVSTLELGDSALYLCASSLTATYEQYFGPGTRLTVT.

Only a few counts were recorded for this clonotype. The rearrangement uses TRBV28 and TRBJ2-4; TRBD2 might be the D (6 bases). Germline V gene lookup returns CDR1 MDHEN and CDR2 SYDVKM. Trimming removed 6 bases from V and 3 bases from J, with 15 bases in between. The CDR3 contains 15 residues. DNA of the CDR3: TGTGCCAGCAGCCCCGGGGGTGAGGGCAAAAACATTCAGTACTTC. Amino acid sequence: CASSPGGEGKNIQYF.

J is TRBJ2-1 and V is TRBV29-1, with D tentatively TRBD2 (6 bases). This CDR3 is 14 amino acids long. The germline V gene has CDR1 SQVTM and CDR2 ANQGSEA. V lost 4 bases and J lost 6, with 16 bases in between. The CDR3 is CSVVATTSPNEQFF. In DNA, the CDR3 is TGCAGCGTTGTTGCAACGACTAGTCCCAATGAGCAGTTCTTC.

Only a few counts were recorded for this clonotype. The chain carries TRBV14 and TRBJ2-7, with D unresolved. Germline loops: CDR1 SGHDN, CDR2 FVKESK. This CDR3 has 13 residues. V lost 0 bases and J lost 3, with 6 bases in between. CDR3 nucleotide sequence: TGTGCCAGCAGCCAAGATGCCCACTACGAGCAGTACTTC. As protein: CASSQDAHYEQYF.

The chain uses TRBV5-1 and TRBJ2-7, with TRBD1 matching over 7 bases. CDR3 size: 16 residues. From germline, CDR1 is SGHRS and CDR2 YFSETQ. Trimming took 0 bases from V and 1 from J; bases not matched to a gene: 7. The CDR3: CASSLGGTALSYEQYF. For the CDR3, the DNA is TGCGCCAGCAGCTTGGGAGGGACAGCCCTTTCCTACGAGCAGTACTTC.

The chain employs TRBV11-3 and TRBJ2-1; TRBD2 matches 9 bases. The V segment lost 5 bases and the J segment 0 bases; nucleotides outside the gene matches: 8. Germline CDR1 reads SGHNT; CDR2 reads YENEEA. This CDR3 has 17 residues. The CDR3 region is CASSRRASGTSYNEQFF. In nucleotides, the CDR3 is TGTGCCAGCAGCCGTCGAGCTAGCGGGACCTCCTACAATGAGCAGTTCTTC.

DNA for the CDR3: TGTGCCAGCAGTTTATGGGGACAGGGTACAGAAAAACTGTTTTTT. Translation: CASSLWGQGTEKLFF. The V and J genes are TRBV27 and TRBJ1-4; 9 nucleotides line up with TRBD1. The length of the CDR3 is 15 residues. Germline V CDR1 and CDR2: MNHEY, SMNVEV (reference sequence). The junction had 5 bases not matched to a gene; V was cut back by 1 base and J by 8 bases. Complete variable domain (other parts from reference TRBV27 and TRBJ1-4): EAQVTQNPRYLITVTGKKLTVTCSQNMNHEYMSWYRQDPGLGLRQIYYSMNVEVTDKGDVPEGYKVSRKEKRNFPLILESPSPNQTSLYFCASSLWGQGTEKLFFGSGTQLSVL.